A selection of T cell receptor beta chains follows, all from one sample in a study of blood T cell repertoires in COVID-19. TCRdb keeps only in-frame clones here, not all; method: immunoSEQ multiplex PCR. The sample lists around 130,000 clones, approximately 89% occurring once. Sequencing was done on a sample of peripheral blood. These receptor sequences come from a human donor in a cohort sampled during active COVID-19. Both conserved end residues are part of each CDR3. The D gene is left open where the match is weak. Clone size, where shown, is once, few, many, or a class for clones that have expanded.

v_call: TRBV19
d_call: TRBD2
clone_size: NA
j_call: TRBJ2-2
cdr3_nt: TGTGCCAGTACCCCGGATAGCGGGGTTGTCACCGGGGAGCTGTTTTTT
cdr3_aa: CASTPDSGVVTGELFF

v_call: TRBV9
d_call: NA
clone_size: NA
j_call: TRBJ1-2
cdr3_nt: TGTGCCAGCAGCGGGACAGCCCTCTATGGCTACACCTTC
cdr3_aa: CASSGTALYGYTF

v_call: TRBV11-2
d_call: NA
clone_size: NA
j_call: TRBJ1-3
cdr3_nt: TGTGCCAGCAGCTTAGTCCGGGGCTCTGGAAACACCATATATTTT
cdr3_aa: CASSLVRGSGNTIYF

v_call: TRBV2
d_call: NA
clone_size: NA
j_call: TRBJ2-5
cdr3_nt: TGTGCCAGCAGTGAAGGGACTAAAGGAGAGACCCAGTACTTC
cdr3_aa: CASSEGTKGETQYF

v_call: TRBV5-1
d_call: TRBD1
clone_size: once
j_call: TRBJ1-3
cdr3_nt: TGCGCCAGCAGCTCGGGACAGGGCTTCTCTGGAAACACCATATATTTT
cdr3_aa: CASSSGQGFSGNTIYF

v_call: TRBV10-3
d_call: NA
clone_size: NA
j_call: TRBJ2-1
cdr3_nt: TGTGCCATCAGTGAAAACAGGGATGGTGAGCAGTTCTTC
cdr3_aa: CAISENRDGEQFF

v_call: TRBV27
d_call: NA
clone_size: NA
j_call: TRBJ1-2
cdr3_nt: TGTGCCAGCAGTTTCTCCTTTTTAGTCAGGTCCTATGGCTACACCTTC
cdr3_aa: CASSFSFLVRSYGYTF

v_call: TRBV13
d_call: NA
clone_size: NA
j_call: TRBJ1-1
cdr3_nt: TGTGCCAGCAGCTTAGGGGCGGTTAACACTGAAGCTTTCTTT
cdr3_aa: CASSLGAVNTEAFF

v_call: TRBV2
d_call: TRBD2
clone_size: NA
j_call: TRBJ2-1
cdr3_nt: TGTGCCAGCAGTGATCCTTATTTTACTAGCGGAATAAATGAGCAGTTCTTC
cdr3_aa: CASSDPYFTSGINEQFF

v_call: TRBV14
d_call: NA
clone_size: NA
j_call: TRBJ1-1
cdr3_nt: TGTGCCAGCAGCCAGGACACGGACACTGAAGCTTTCTTT
cdr3_aa: CASSQDTDTEAFF

v_call: TRBV6-6
d_call: TRBD1
clone_size: once
j_call: TRBJ1-4
cdr3_nt: TGTGCCAGCACCATAAGGACAGGGAGGGAAAAACTGTTTTTT
cdr3_aa: CASTIRTGREKLFF

v_call: TRBV2
d_call: TRBD1
clone_size: NA
j_call: TRBJ1-2
cdr3_nt: TGTGCCAGCAGTTACACGACAGGGGCGACAAGTGATGGCTACACCTTC
cdr3_aa: CASSYTTGATSDGYTF

v_call: TRBV15
d_call: TRBD1
clone_size: NA
j_call: TRBJ1-2
cdr3_nt: TGTGCCACCAGCAGAGCGTCAGGGGGTAGTTATGGCTACACCTTC
cdr3_aa: CATSRASGGSYGYTF

v_call: TRBV7-6
d_call: TRBD1
clone_size: NA
j_call: TRBJ2-2
cdr3_nt: TGTGCCAGCAGCCCAAGAGACAGGGGGAACACCGGGGAGCTGTTTTTT
cdr3_aa: CASSPRDRGNTGELFF

v_call: TRBV12-2
d_call: NA
clone_size: NA
j_call: TRBJ2-3
cdr3_nt: TGTGCAAGTCGACTTCGGGGGGGCGGTAGCACAGATACGCAGTATTTT
cdr3_aa: CASRLRGGGSTDTQYF

v_call: TRBV7-6
d_call: TRBD2
clone_size: NA
j_call: TRBJ2-2
cdr3_nt: TGTGCCAGCAGCTTAGAGACTAGCGGTGCCGGGGAGCTGTTTTTT
cdr3_aa: CASSLETSGAGELFF

v_call: TRBV29-1
d_call: TRBD1
clone_size: NA
j_call: TRBJ2-5
cdr3_nt: TGCAGCGTTGAGGTTACAGGGGGAAGAGGAGAGACCCAGTACTTC
cdr3_aa: CSVEVTGGRGETQYF

v_call: TRBV19
d_call: TRBD1
clone_size: NA
j_call: TRBJ2-3
cdr3_nt: TGTGCCAGTAGTACAGGGGGAAGGTTTGATACGCAGTATTTT
cdr3_aa: CASSTGGRFDTQYF

v_call: TRBV12-5
d_call: NA
clone_size: NA
j_call: TRBJ2-3
cdr3_nt: TGTGCTAGTGGTTTGAGACAGACAGATACGCAGTATTTT
cdr3_aa: CASGLRQTDTQYF

v_call: TRBV6-6
d_call: NA
clone_size: NA
j_call: TRBJ2-5
cdr3_nt: TGTGCCAGCACCCGACTAGGCCCCCAAGAGACCCAGTACTTC
cdr3_aa: CASTRLGPQETQYF

v_call: TRBV7-2
d_call: NA
clone_size: NA
j_call: TRBJ2-1
cdr3_nt: TGTGCCAGCAGCTTAGTTTTGCGGGGTGAGCAGTTCTTC
cdr3_aa: CASSLVLRGEQFF

v_call: TRBV15
d_call: TRBD1
clone_size: NA
j_call: TRBJ2-5
cdr3_nt: TGTGCCACCAGTGGGACAGGGGTTTTCGAGACCCAGTACTTC
cdr3_aa: CATSGTGVFETQYF

v_call: TRBV5-4
d_call: TRBD1
clone_size: NA
j_call: TRBJ2-1
cdr3_nt: TGTGCCAGCAGCTTGGGTGACAGGGGGCTGGAGGAGCAGTTCTTC
cdr3_aa: CASSLGDRGLEEQFF

v_call: TRBV7-2
d_call: NA
clone_size: NA
j_call: TRBJ2-2
cdr3_nt: TGTGCCAGCAGCCCGCCCGGGTGGCGGTACACCGGGGAGCTGTTTTTT
cdr3_aa: CASSPPGWRYTGELFF

v_call: TRBV19
d_call: NA
clone_size: NA
j_call: TRBJ2-1
cdr3_nt: TGTGCCAGTAGTATGGCTAGGATGTTCAATGAGCAGTTCTTC
cdr3_aa: CASSMARMFNEQFF

v_call: TRBV7-9
d_call: TRBD1
clone_size: NA
j_call: TRBJ2-1
cdr3_nt: TGTGCCAGCAGCAACCGGGACAGGGTAGTCGATGAGCAGTTCTTC
cdr3_aa: CASSNRDRVVDEQFF

v_call: TRBV19
d_call: TRBD1
clone_size: NA
j_call: TRBJ1-2
cdr3_nt: TGTGCCAGTAGTATCGGGACAGGGTTAGGTGGCTACACCTTC
cdr3_aa: CASSIGTGLGGYTF

v_call: TRBV30
d_call: TRBD2
clone_size: NA
j_call: TRBJ2-5
cdr3_nt: TGTGCCTGGAGTAGGGGACTAGCGGGTCAGGAGACCCAGTACTTC
cdr3_aa: CAWSRGLAGQETQYF

v_call: TRBV5-4
d_call: TRBD1
clone_size: NA
j_call: TRBJ1-6
cdr3_nt: TGTGCCAGCAGCTCAGCCCGGGACAGAGGAAATTCACCCCTCCACTTT
cdr3_aa: CASSSARDRGNSPLHF

v_call: TRBV7-2
d_call: NA
clone_size: NA
j_call: TRBJ1-6
cdr3_nt: TGTGCCAGCAGCTTAGAGACGCCCGGGAATTCACCCCTCCACTTT
cdr3_aa: CASSLETPGNSPLHF

v_call: TRBV5-1
d_call: NA
clone_size: NA
j_call: TRBJ2-5
cdr3_nt: TGCGCCAGCAGCTTAGGGGAAGAGACCCAGTACTTC
cdr3_aa: CASSLGEETQYF

v_call: TRBV7-2
d_call: NA
clone_size: NA
j_call: TRBJ1-2
cdr3_nt: TGTGCCAGCAGCCTCTCATGGGGGGATGGCTACACCTTC
cdr3_aa: CASSLSWGDGYTF

v_call: TRBV29-1
d_call: TRBD1
clone_size: NA
j_call: TRBJ2-2
cdr3_nt: TGCAGCGTTCGGACAGGGGGCACCGGGGAGCTGTTTTTT
cdr3_aa: CSVRTGGTGELFF

v_call: TRBV29-1
d_call: TRBD2
clone_size: once
j_call: TRBJ2-5
cdr3_nt: TGCAGCGTTGAAGGATTGGCTGTTGCTAGCGGATTTCAAGAGACCCAGTACTTC
cdr3_aa: CSVEGLAVASGFQETQYF

v_call: TRBV9
d_call: NA
clone_size: NA
j_call: TRBJ2-6
cdr3_nt: TGTGCCAGCAGCGTAGGGCAGGGAACTGGGGCCAACGTCCTGACTTTC
cdr3_aa: CASSVGQGTGANVLTF

v_call: TRBV11-3
d_call: TRBD2
clone_size: once
j_call: TRBJ2-1
cdr3_nt: TGTGCCAGCAGCTCTGAGGCGGGAGGGTTCGATGAGCAGTTCTTC
cdr3_aa: CASSSEAGGFDEQFF

v_call: TRBV5-1
d_call: NA
clone_size: NA
j_call: TRBJ2-3
cdr3_nt: TGCGCCAGCAGCTCCCCCACAGGGAGAGATACGCAGTATTTT
cdr3_aa: CASSSPTGRDTQYF

v_call: TRBV29-1
d_call: NA
clone_size: few
j_call: TRBJ1-2
cdr3_nt: TGCAGCTCATGGGGGGGCCTCTATGGCTACACCTTC
cdr3_aa: CSSWGGLYGYTF

v_call: TRBV6-2/TRBV6-3
d_call: NA
clone_size: NA
j_call: TRBJ1-5
cdr3_nt: TGTGCCAGCAGCCTAGCGGATCAGCCCCAGCATTTT
cdr3_aa: CASSLADQPQHF

v_call: TRBV7-2
d_call: NA
clone_size: NA
j_call: TRBJ2-3
cdr3_nt: TGTGCCAGCGGAAACAGGGCTAGCACAGATACGCAGTATTTT
cdr3_aa: CASGNRASTDTQYF

v_call: TRBV30
d_call: NA
clone_size: NA
j_call: TRBJ2-1
cdr3_nt: TGTGCCTGGAGCGCAGGGGTAGGGGAGCAGTTCTTC
cdr3_aa: CAWSAGVGEQFF